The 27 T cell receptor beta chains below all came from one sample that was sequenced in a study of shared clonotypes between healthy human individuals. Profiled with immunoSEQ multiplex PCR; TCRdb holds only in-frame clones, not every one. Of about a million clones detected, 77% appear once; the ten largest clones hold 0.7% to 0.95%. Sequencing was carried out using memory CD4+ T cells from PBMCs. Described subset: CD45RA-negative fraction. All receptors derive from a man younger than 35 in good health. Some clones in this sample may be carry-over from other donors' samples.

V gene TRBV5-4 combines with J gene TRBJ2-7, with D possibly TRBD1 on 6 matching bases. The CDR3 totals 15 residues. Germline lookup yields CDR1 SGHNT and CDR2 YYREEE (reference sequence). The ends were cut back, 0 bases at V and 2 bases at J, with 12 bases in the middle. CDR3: CASSLAQGGPYEQYF. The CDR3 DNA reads TGTGCCAGCAGCTTGGCACAGGGCGGCCCCTACGAGCAGTACTTC.

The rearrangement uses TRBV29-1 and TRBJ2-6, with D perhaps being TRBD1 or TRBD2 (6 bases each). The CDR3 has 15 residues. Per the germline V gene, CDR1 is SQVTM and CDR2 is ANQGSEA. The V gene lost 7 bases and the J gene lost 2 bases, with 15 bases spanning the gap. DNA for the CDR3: TGCAGCGGACGCCACAGGGAGGCTGGGGCCAACGTCCTGACTTTC. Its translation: CSGRHREAGANVLTF. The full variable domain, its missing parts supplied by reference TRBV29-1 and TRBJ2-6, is SAVISQKPSRDICQRGTSLTIQCQVDSQVTMMFWYRQQPGQSLTLIATANQGSEATYESGFVIDKFPISRPNLTFSTLTVSNMSPEDSSIYLCSGRHREAGANVLTFGAGSRLTVL.

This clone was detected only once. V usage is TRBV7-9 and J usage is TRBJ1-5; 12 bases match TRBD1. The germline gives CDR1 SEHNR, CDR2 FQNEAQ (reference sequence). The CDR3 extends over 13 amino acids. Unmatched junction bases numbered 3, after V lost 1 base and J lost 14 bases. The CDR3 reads CASSLGGTGGEHF. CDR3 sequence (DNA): TGTGCCAGCAGCTTAGGAGGGACAGGGGGCGAGCATTTT. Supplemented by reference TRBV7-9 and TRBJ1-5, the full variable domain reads DTGVSQNPRHKITKRGQNVTFRCDPISEHNRLYWYRQTLGQGPEFLTYFQNEAQLEKSRLLSDRFSAERPKGSFSTLEIQRTEQGDSAMYLCASSLGGTGGEHFGDGTRLSIL.

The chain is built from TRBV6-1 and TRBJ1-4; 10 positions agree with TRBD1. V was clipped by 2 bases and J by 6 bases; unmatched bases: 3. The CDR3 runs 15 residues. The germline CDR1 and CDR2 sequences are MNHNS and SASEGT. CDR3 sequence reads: CASSERGTGDEKLFF. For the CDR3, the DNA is TGTGCCAGCAGTGAAAGGGGGACAGGGGATGAAAAACTGTTTTTT.

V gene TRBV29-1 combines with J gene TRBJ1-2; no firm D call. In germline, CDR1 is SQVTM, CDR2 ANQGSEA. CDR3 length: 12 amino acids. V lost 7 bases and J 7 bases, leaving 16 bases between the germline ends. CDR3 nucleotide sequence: TGCAGCGCCGGCTCGGGTTTAGCTGGCTACACCTTC. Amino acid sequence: CSAGSGLAGYTF.

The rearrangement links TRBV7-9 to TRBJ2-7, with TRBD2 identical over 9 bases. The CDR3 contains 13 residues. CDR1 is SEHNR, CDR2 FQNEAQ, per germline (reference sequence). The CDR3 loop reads CALGSGRNYEQYF. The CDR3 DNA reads TGTGCTCTGGGGAGCGGGAGGAATTACGAGCAGTACTTC.

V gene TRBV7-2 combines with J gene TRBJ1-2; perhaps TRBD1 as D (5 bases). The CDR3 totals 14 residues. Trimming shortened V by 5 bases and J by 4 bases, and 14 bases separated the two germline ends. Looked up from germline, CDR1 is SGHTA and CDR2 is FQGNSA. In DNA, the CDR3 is TGTGCCAGCAGCCCAATGGGGCAGTCCTATGGCTACACCTTC. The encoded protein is CASSPMGQSYGYTF. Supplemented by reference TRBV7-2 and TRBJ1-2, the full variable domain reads GAGVSQSPSNKVTEKGKDVELRCDPISGHTALYWYRQSLGQGLEFLIYFQGNSAPDKSGLPSDRFSAERTGGSVSTLTIQRTQQEDSAVYLCASSPMGQSYGYTFGSGTRLTVV.

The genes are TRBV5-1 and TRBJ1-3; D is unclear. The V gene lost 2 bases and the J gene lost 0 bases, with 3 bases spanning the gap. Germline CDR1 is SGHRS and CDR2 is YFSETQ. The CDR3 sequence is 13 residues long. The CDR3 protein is CASSFSSGNTIYF. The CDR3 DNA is TGCGCCAGCAGCTTCAGCTCTGGAAACACCATATATTTT.

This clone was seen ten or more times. CDR3 sequence: CASRAGLATISYEQYF. The CDR3 DNA reads as TGTGCCAGCAGGGCCGGACTAGCCACCATCTCCTACGAGCAGTACTTC. V is TRBV28 and J is TRBJ2-7; 8 bases fit TRBD2. Germline-derived CDR1 and CDR2 are MDHEN and SYDVKM. After removal of 6 bases from V and 0 bases from J, the junction contained 10 bases not matched to a gene. This CDR3 is built from 16 residues.

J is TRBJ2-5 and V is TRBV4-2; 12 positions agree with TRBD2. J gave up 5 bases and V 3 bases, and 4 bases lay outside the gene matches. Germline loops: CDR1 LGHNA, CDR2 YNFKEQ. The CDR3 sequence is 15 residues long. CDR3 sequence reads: CASSQASGRGETQYF. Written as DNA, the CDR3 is TGTGCCAGCAGCCAGGCTAGCGGGAGGGGGGAGACCCAGTACTTC.

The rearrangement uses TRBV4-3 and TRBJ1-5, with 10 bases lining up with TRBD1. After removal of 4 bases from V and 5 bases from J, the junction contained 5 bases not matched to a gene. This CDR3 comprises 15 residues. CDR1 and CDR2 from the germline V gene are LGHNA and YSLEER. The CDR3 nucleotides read TGCGCCAGCAGCCTAGCAGGGACAGGGGATCAGCCCCAGCATTTT. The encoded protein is CASSLAGTGDQPQHF.

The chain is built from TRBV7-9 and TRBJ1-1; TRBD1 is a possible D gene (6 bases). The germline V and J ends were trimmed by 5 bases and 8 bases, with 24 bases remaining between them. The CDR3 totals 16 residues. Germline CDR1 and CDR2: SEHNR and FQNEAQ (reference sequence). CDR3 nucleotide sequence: TGTGCCAGCAGCGGCAGGGGTTTAACTTCTGCAGCGGAAGCTTTCTTT. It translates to CASSGRGLTSAAEAFF.

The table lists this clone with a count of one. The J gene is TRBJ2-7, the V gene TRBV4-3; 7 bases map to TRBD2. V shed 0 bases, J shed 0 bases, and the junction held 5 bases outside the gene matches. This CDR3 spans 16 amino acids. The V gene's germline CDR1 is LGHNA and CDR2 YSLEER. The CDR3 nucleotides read TGCGCCAGCAGCCAAGATCAGGGAGGGAGCTCCTACGAGCAGTACTTC. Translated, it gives CASSQDQGGSSYEQYF.

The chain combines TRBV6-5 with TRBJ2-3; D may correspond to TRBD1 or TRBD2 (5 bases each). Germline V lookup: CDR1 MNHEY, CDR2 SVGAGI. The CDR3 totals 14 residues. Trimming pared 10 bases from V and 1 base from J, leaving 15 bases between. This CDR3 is CATRAGAGTDTQYF. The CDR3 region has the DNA TGTGCCACCAGGGCGGGTGCAGGCACAGATACGCAGTATTTT.

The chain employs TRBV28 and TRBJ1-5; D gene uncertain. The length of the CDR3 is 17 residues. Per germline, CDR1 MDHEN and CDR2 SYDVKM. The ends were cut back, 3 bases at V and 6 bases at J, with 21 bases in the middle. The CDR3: CASSFPIAGLSGQPQHF. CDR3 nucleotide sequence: TGTGCCAGCAGTTTTCCTATCGCGGGGTTAAGTGGTCAGCCCCAGCATTTT.

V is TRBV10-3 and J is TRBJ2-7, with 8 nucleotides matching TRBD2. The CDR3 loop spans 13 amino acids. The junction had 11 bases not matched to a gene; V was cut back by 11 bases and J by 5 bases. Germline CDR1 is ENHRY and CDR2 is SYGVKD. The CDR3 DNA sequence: TGTGCCTCCTCTTGGACTAGCTTCGACGAGCAGTACTTC. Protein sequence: CASSWTSFDEQYF.

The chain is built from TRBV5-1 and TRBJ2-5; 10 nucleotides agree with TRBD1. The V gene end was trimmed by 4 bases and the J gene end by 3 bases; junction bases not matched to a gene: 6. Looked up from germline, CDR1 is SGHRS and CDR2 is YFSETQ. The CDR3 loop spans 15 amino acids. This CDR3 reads CASSKAGTGEETQYF. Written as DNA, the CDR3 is TGCGCCAGCAGCAAAGCCGGGACAGGGGAAGAGACCCAGTACTTC. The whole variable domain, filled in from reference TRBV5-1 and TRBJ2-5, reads KAGVTQTPRYLIKTRGQQVTLSCSPISGHRSVSWYQQTPGQGLQFLFEYFSETQRNKGNFPGRFSGRQFSNSRSEMNVSTLELGDSALYLCASSKAGTGEETQYFGPGTRLLVL.

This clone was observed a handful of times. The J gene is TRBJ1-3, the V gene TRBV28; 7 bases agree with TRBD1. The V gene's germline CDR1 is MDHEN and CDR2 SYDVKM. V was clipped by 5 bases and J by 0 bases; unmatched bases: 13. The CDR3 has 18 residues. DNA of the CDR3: TGTGCCAGCAGTCCCCAACAGGGGAAAGCCCACTCTGGAAACACCATATATTTT. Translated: CASSPQQGKAHSGNTIYF. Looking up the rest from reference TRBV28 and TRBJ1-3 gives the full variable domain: DVKVTQSSRYLVKRTGEKVFLECVQDMDHENMFWYRQDPGLGLRLIYFSYDVKMKEKGDIPEGYSVSREKKERFSLILESASTNQTSMYLCASSPQQGKAHSGNTIYFGEGSWLTVV.

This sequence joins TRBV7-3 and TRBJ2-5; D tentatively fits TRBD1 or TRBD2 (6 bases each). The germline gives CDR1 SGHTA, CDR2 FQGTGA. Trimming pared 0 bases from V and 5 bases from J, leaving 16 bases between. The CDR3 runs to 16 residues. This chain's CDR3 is CASSLTGSGARETQYF. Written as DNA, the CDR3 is TGTGCCAGCAGCTTAACGGGGTCGGGGGCGAGGGAGACCCAGTACTTC.

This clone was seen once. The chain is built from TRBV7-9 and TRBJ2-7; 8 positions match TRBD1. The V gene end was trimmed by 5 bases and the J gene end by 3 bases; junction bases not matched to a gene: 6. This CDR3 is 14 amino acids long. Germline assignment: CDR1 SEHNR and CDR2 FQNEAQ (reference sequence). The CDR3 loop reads CASSPDRGDYEQYF. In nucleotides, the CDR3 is TGTGCCAGCAGCCCAGACAGGGGTGACTACGAGCAGTACTTC.

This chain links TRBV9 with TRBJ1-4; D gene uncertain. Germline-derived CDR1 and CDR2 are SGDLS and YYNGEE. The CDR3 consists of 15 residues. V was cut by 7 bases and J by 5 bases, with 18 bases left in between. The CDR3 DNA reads TGTGCCAGCTTCCGTCGGGGTGGGTTAAATGAAAAACTGTTTTTT. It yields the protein CASFRRGGLNEKLFF.

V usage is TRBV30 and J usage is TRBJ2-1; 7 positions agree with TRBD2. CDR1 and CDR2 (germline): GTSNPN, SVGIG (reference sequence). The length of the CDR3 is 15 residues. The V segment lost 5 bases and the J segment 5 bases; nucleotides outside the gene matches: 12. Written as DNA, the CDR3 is TGTGCCTGGCCCCTGCGGGCGGGAGAGGACAATGAGCAGTTCTTC. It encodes CAWPLRAGEDNEQFF.

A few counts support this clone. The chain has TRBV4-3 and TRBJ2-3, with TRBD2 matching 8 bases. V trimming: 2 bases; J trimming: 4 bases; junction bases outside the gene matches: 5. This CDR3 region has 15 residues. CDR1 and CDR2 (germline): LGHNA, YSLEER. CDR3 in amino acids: CASSQLAGGADTQYF. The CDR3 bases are TGCGCCAGCAGCCAATTAGCCGGGGGGGCAGATACGCAGTATTTT.

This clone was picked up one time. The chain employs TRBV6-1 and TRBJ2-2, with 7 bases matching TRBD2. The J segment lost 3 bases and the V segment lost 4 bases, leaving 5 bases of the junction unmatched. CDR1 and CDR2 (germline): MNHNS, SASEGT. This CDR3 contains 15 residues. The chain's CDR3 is CASSGGRGYTGELFF. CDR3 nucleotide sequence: TGTGCCAGCAGTGGAGGGAGGGGTTACACCGGGGAGCTGTTTTTT.

This chain's CDR3 is CASSSWAGSDTQYF. In nucleotides, the CDR3 is TGTGCCAGCAGCTCATGGGCAGGATCAGATACGCAGTATTTT. V usage is TRBV7-8 and J usage is TRBJ2-3; D is unclear. The ends were cut back, 4 bases at V and 4 bases at J, with 12 bases in the middle. The germline V gene encodes CDR1 SGHVS and CDR2 FQNEAQ. CDR3 length: 14 amino acids.

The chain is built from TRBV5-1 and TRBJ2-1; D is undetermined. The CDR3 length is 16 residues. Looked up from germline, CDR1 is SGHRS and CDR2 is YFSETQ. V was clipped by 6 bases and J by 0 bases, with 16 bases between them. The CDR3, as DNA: TGCGCCAGCACCGAGGTACCTGGTAGCTCCTACAATGAGCAGTTCTTC. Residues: CASTEVPGSSYNEQFF.

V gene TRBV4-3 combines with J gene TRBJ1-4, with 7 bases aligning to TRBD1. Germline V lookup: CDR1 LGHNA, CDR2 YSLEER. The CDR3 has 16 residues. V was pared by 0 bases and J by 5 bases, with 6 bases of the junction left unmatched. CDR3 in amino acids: CASSQDPGQINEKLFF. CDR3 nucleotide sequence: TGCGCCAGCAGCCAAGATCCGGGACAGATAAATGAAAAACTGTTTTTT.